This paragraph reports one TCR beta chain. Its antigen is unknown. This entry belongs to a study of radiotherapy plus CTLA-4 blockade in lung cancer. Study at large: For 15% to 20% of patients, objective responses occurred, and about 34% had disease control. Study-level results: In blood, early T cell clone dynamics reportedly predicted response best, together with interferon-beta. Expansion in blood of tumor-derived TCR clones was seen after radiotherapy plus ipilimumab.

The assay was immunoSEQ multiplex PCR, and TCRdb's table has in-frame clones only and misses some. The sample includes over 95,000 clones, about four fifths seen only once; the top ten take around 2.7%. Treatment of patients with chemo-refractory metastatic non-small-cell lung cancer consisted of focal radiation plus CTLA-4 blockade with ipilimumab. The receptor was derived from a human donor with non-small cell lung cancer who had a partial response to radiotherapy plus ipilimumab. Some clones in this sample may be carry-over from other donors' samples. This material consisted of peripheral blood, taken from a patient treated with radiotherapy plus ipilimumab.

The CDR3 sequence: CASSTGTENNEQFF. The CDR3 DNA sequence: TGTGCCAGCAGCACCGGGACAGAAAACAATGAGCAGTTCTTC. V usage is TRBV5-6 and J usage is TRBJ2-1; 7 bases line up with TRBD1. The CDR3 has 14 residues. The trim removed 4 bases at V and 5 bases at J, leaving 6 bases unmatched. Germline V gene data show CDR1 as SGHDT and CDR2 as YYEEEE.